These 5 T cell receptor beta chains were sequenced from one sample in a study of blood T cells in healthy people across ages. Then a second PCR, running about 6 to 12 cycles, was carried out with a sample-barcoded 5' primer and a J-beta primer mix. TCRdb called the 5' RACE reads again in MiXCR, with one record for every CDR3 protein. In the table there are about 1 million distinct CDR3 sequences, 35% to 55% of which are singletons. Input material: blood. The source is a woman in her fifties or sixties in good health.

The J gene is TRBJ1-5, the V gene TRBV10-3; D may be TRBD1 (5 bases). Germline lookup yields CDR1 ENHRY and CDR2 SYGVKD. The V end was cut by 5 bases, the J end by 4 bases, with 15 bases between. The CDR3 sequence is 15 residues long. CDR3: CAISPGGGTNQPQHF. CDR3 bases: TGTGCCATCAGTCCCGGAGGAGGGACTAATCAGCCCCAGCATTTT.

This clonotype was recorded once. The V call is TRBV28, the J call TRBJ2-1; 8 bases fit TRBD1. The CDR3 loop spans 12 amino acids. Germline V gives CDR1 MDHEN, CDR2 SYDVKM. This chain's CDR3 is CGDRGLNNEQFF. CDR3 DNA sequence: TGTGGCGACAGGGGTCTAAACAATGAGCAGTTCTTC.

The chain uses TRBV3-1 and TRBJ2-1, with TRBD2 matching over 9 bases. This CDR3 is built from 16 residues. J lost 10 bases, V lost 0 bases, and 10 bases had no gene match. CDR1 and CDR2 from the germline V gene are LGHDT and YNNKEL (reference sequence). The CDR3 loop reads CASSQDWAGGGSEQFF. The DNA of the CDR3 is TGTGCCAGCAGCCAAGATTGGGCGGGAGGGGGGTCGGAGCAGTTCTTC.

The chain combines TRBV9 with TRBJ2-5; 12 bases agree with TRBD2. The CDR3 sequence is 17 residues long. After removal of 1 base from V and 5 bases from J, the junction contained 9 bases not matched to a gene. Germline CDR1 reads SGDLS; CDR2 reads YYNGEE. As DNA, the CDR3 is TGTGCCAGCAGCGTAAGGGCTAGCGGGGGGGCTTTGGAGACCCAGTACTTC. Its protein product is CASSVRASGGALETQYF.

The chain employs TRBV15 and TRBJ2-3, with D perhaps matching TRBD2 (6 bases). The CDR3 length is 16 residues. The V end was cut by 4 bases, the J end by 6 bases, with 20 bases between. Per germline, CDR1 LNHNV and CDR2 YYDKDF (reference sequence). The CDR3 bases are TGTGCCACCAGCAATGGACGGGGGAAGGAGGTTGATACGCAGTATTTT. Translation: CATSNGRGKEVDTQYF.